The 9 T cell receptor beta chains reported below all come from one sample, sequenced in a study of T cell clones after liver transplantation. Using immunoSEQ multiplex PCR, the repertoire was profiled, and TCRdb retains in-frame clones only, with some absent. In the table there are roughly 56,000 clones, roughly 71% of which are singletons. Sequencing was performed on CD4+ T cells from blood, taken approximately 52 months after liver transplant. The receptors derive from a human patient who received a liver transplant. Some T cells may have originated in the graft donor.

The chain uses TRBV6-1 and TRBJ1-5, with D perhaps TRBD1 (6 bases). V shed 3 bases and J shed 11 bases, with 14 bases lying between them. This CDR3 is built from 13 residues. CDR1 and CDR2 (germline): MNHNS, SASEGT. CDR3 in DNA: TGTGCCAGCAGTGACACAGGGAGATGGGCCCAGCATTTT. Amino acid sequence: CASSDTGRWAQHF.

This chain uses TRBV6-5 with TRBJ2-3, with 9 bases aligning to TRBD2. The ends lost 4 bases at V and 4 bases at J; junction bases unmatched: 6. CDR1 and CDR2 from the germline V gene are MNHEY and SVGAGI. This CDR3 has 15 residues. The CDR3 here is CASSLRGGASDTQYF. The DNA for the CDR3 is TGTGCCAGCAGTTTGCGCGGGGGGGCCTCAGATACGCAGTATTTT.

The chain has TRBV7-6 and TRBJ2-7; unclear D gene. Germline CDR1 reads SGHVS; CDR2 reads FNYEAQ. The CDR3 has 12 residues. The V gene lost 8 bases and the J gene lost 3 bases, with 11 bases spanning the gap. The CDR3 protein is CASAGENYEQYF. The CDR3 DNA follows: TGTGCCAGCGCAGGAGAGAACTACGAGCAGTACTTC.

The J gene is TRBJ2-7, the V gene TRBV10-1; maybe TRBD1 (6 bases). This CDR3 is built from 13 residues. Germline V lookup: CDR1 WNHNN, CDR2 SYGVQD (reference sequence). The V end was cut by 10 bases, the J end by 2 bases, with 15 bases between. CDR3: CATQGSGTYEQYF. The CDR3, as DNA: TGCGCCACCCAGGGGTCTGGGACCTACGAGCAGTACTTC.

The genes are TRBV28 and TRBJ2-7; either TRBD1 or TRBD2 may supply D (5 bases each). V was trimmed by 2 bases and J by 6 bases, leaving 5 bases between them. CDR1 is MDHEN and CDR2 is SYDVKM in the germline V gene. This CDR3 is 11 amino acids long. The CDR3 reads CASSLGTEQYF. CDR3 DNA: TGTGCCAGCAGTTTAGGGACCGAGCAGTACTTC.

DNA of the CDR3: TGCGCCAGCAGTACTTTGGGGACCTACGAGCAGTACTTC. Its translation is CASSTLGTYEQYF. This chain uses TRBV5-1 with TRBJ2-7; D uncertain. In germline, CDR1 is SGHRS, CDR2 YFSETQ. The CDR3 runs to 13 residues. V shed 5 bases and J shed 2 bases, with 11 bases lying between them.

This clone appeared a single time. The chain joins TRBV9 to TRBJ1-5; D gene ambiguous. Trimming stripped 0 bases from V and 5 bases from J, with 9 bases between. CDR3 size: 14 residues. Per the germline V gene, CDR1 is SGDLS and CDR2 is YYNGEE. CDR3 amino acids: CASSVGMGDQPQHF. Written as DNA, the CDR3 is TGTGCCAGCAGCGTAGGAATGGGAGATCAGCCCCAGCATTTT.

V is TRBV10-2 and J is TRBJ1-1; 11 nucleotides align to TRBD1. The V and J ends lost 7 bases and 4 bases, in that order; junction bases with no gene match: 8. This CDR3 spans 15 amino acids. Per germline, CDR1 WSHSY and CDR2 SAAADI. As DNA, the CDR3 is TGCGCCAGCACTACCCCTGGGACAGGGGGCACTGAAGCTTTCTTT. It encodes CASTTPGTGGTEAFF.

A few counts support this clone. The chain employs TRBV6-6 and TRBJ2-4; TRBD1 matches at 9 bases. This CDR3 has 16 amino acids. J gave up 8 bases and V 0 bases, and 8 bases lay outside the gene matches. Germline assignment: CDR1 MNHNY and CDR2 SVGAGI (reference sequence). This chain's CDR3 is CASSYSGDRTGDIQYF. The CDR3 bases are TGTGCCAGCAGTTACTCGGGGGACAGGACAGGGGACATTCAGTACTTC.